This paragraph covers one T cell receptor (beta chain) sequence. Its antigen is unknown. The entry originates in a study of cytomegalovirus exposure and HLA in healthy donors. Study outcomes and limitations: Later analysis demonstrated an association between a missense DCLRE1C variant and TCR beta V- and J-gene trimming.

This CDR3 comprises 12 residues. Trimming cost V 6 bases and J 1 base, with 9 bases left between them. CDR1 SQVTM and CDR2 ANQGSEA come from the germline V gene. Primers for the PCR totalled 60 Vbeta and 13 Jbeta. The data were produced by immunoSEQ multiplex PCR, yet TCRdb's version contains in-frame clones alone and is incomplete. Of tens of thousands of clones listed, around 79% are singletons. The sample consisted of PBMCs. The rearrangement uses TRBV29-1 and TRBJ1-1; D perhaps matches TRBD1 (5 bases). This TCR was recovered from a man younger than 35 in good health and CMV-seropositive. CDR3 residues: CSVRQGNTEAFF. CDR3 in DNA: TGCAGCGTCCGCCAGGGGAACACTGAAGCTTTCTTT.